The subject of this entry is one TCR beta chain. Trimming shortened V by 4 bases and J by 2 bases, and 12 bases separated the two germline ends. The CDR3 length is 15 residues. In germline, CDR1 is SGHTS, CDR2 YDEGEE. This specimen comes from a study of blood T cell repertoires in COVID-19. Study summary: The United States, Italy and Spain supplied acute and convalescent COVID-19 samples.

Sequenced by immunoSEQ multiplex PCR; TCRdb stores in-frame clones only, minus some. Of 240,000 or so clones in the sample, roughly 88% are singletons; the top ten hold over 9%. The chain employs TRBV5-8 and TRBJ2-2, with D perhaps TRBD2 (6 bases). The sequencing input was peripheral blood. The source is a man aged 80 or over with acute or convalescent COVID-19. CDR3 amino acids: CASSPGDLNTGELFF. The DNA of the CDR3 is TGTGCCAGCAGCCCGGGGGACCTAAACACCGGGGAGCTGTTTTTT.